The clone carrying this T cell receptor beta chain was observed a single time. Antigen: not known. Using immunoSEQ multiplex PCR, the repertoire was profiled, and TCRdb retains in-frame clones only, with some absent. The sample includes about 71,000 clones, roughly 94% of them seen just once. This entry belongs to a study of cytomegalovirus exposure and HLA in healthy donors. Study-wide results and caveats: TCR sequences were mostly rare, though some public TCRs occurred in many donors. The study flagged approximately 180 TCR beta chains as cytomegalovirus-associated.

Sequencing was done on a sample of PBMCs. The sequence was obtained from a young man in good health and CMV-seropositive.

The CDR3 DNA sequence: TGTGCCAGCGGGACAGGGGGCGCCGAGCAGTACTTC. Amino acids: CASGTGGAEQYF. This chain connects TRBV7-3 to TRBJ2-7, with 12 bases that match TRBD1. There are 12 residues in the CDR3. The germline CDR1 and CDR2 sequences are SGHTA and FQGTGA. J lost 6 bases, V lost 8 bases, and 2 bases had no gene match.